A selection of T cell receptor beta chains follows, all from one sample in a study of PD-1 blockade in classical Hodgkin lymphoma. Measured with immunoSEQ multiplex PCR; TCRdb has only the in-frame clones, and not every one. The sample carries about 61,000 clones, around 91% recorded once. The sample consisted of peripheral blood mononuclear cells (PBMCs), taken at baseline. The receptors stem from a human donor with classical Hodgkin lymphoma. The CDR3 runs from the conserved cysteine through the conserved F or W.

TRBJ1-1 | TRBV2 | CASNRDRNTEAFF
TRBJ2-3 | TRBV7-6 | CASSLILGGITDTQYF
TRBJ1-3 | TRBV18 | CASSPYATSGNTIYF
TRBJ2-2 | TRBV5-4 | CASSLGQGSPGELFF
TRBJ1-1 | TRBV6-6 | CASTLGQGGMNTEAFF
TRBJ2-2 | TRBV10-1 | CASSECIGLMYGAGELFF
TRBJ2-7 | TRBV11-2 | CASSLQASNEQYF
TRBJ1-2 | TRBV5-6 | CASSGGANNYGYTF
TRBJ1-1 | TRBV20-1 | CSAPAEAEAFF
TRBJ1-1 | TRBV11-3 | CASSLGQNTEAFF
TRBJ2-1 | TRBV9 | CASSEDRVNSYNEQFF
TRBJ2-7 | TRBV5-1 | CASSLEGTAVYEQYF
TRBJ1-6 | TRBV5-5 | CASSLGQGGIGSPLHF
TRBJ2-5 | TRBV5-1 | CASSLGQPQETQYF
TRBJ2-6 | TRBV10-2 | CASSESGTVGGANVLTF
TRBJ1-1 | TRBV19 | CASSIVWGGRLNTEAFF
TRBJ2-5 | TRBV2 | CASTPEVQGQETQYF
TRBJ1-5 | TRBV11-2 | CASSLEWGNQPQHF